A single sample is the source of the 18 T cell receptor beta chains below, sequenced in a study of T cells after yellow fever vaccination. TCRdb reanalysed the 5' RACE reads using MiXCR and keeps one entry per CDR3 protein. Altogether about 240,000 distinct CDR3 sequences are present, 6.9% being singletons, with the ten largest covering about 0.9%. The specimen comprised CD4+ T cells sorted from PBMCs, sampled 15 days after the yellow fever booster vaccination. These receptors came from a man aged 30-40 years who received the YFV17D yellow fever vaccine.

This clonotype appeared a few times. The chain carries TRBV7-2 and TRBJ2-5; TRBD1 or TRBD2 may be the D gene (5 bases each). CDR3 length equals 14 residues. The V and J ends lost 5 bases and 5 bases respectively, with 15 bases between them. Germline CDR1 and CDR2: SGHTA and FQGNSA. CDR3 amino acids: CASSRGEPGETQYF. The CDR3 DNA reads as TGTGCCAGCAGCCGAGGGGAGCCGGGGGAGACCCAGTACTTC.

The V and J genes are TRBV20-1 and TRBJ1-3; D is ambiguous. The V and J ends lost 5 bases and 2 bases respectively, with 7 bases between them. CDR1 DFQATT and CDR2 SNEGSKA come from the germline V gene (reference sequence). The CDR3 runs to 12 residues. CDR3 nucleotide sequence: TGCAGTGCTTTCACCCCTGGAAACACCATATATTTT. It translates to CSAFTPGNTIYF.

In its sample, this clonotype was seen a few times. The rearrangement joins TRBV4-2 to TRBJ1-3; D is possibly TRBD1 (6 bases). The germline V gene has CDR1 LGHNA and CDR2 YNFKEQ. The CDR3 runs 17 residues. The V and J ends lost 3 bases and 0 bases respectively, with 15 bases between them. The CDR3 coding sequence is TGTGCCAGCAGCCACGGCGGACAGATAGCCTCTGGAAACACCATATATTTT. Translation: CASSHGGQIASGNTIYF.

The CDR3 region has the DNA TGTGCCAGCAGTTATATAGCGGGAGTAGAGACCCAGTACTTC. Translated, it gives CASSYIAGVETQYF. The gene calls are TRBV12-3 or TRBV12-4 and TRBJ2-5; 9 positions match TRBD2. With V trimmed by 4 bases and J by 4 bases, 4 bases remained unmatched. This CDR3 is built from 14 residues.

The chain is built from TRBV7-2 and TRBJ2-1; TRBD2 is a possible D gene (6 bases). Looked up from germline, CDR1 is SGHTA and CDR2 is FQGNSA. There are 13 residues in the CDR3. V lost 3 bases and J 9 bases, leaving 12 bases between the germline ends. CDR3 nucleotides: TGTGCCAGCAGCTTTGTCGGGAGTAGTGAGCAGTTCTTC. Translating it yields CASSFVGSSEQFF.

This clonotype was detected many times. This rearrangement joins TRBV28 to TRBJ2-7, with unresolved D. The CDR3 runs 12 residues. The V gene lost 3 bases and the J gene lost 4 bases, with 7 bases spanning the gap. Germline V gene data show CDR1 as MDHEN and CDR2 as SYDVKM. This CDR3 is CASSLVQYEQYF. The CDR3 DNA is TGTGCCAGCAGTTTGGTTCAGTACGAGCAGTACTTC.

Many counts were recorded for this clonotype. The rearrangement links TRBV29-1 to TRBJ2-1; no clear D gene. CDR1 SQVTM and CDR2 ANQGSEA come from the germline V gene. V was pared by 3 bases and J by 9 bases, with 6 bases between. The CDR3 runs 10 residues. CDR3 in amino acids: CSVELGEQFF. CDR3 in DNA: TGCAGCGTTGAGCTTGGTGAGCAGTTCTTC.

The V call is TRBV5-1, the J call TRBJ2-2; D is undetermined. V lost 0 bases to trimming and J lost 6 bases, with 9 bases between them. The CDR3 runs to 14 residues. Germline loops: CDR1 SGHRS, CDR2 YFSETQ. The DNA of the CDR3 is TGCGCCAGCAGCTTGGCCCCCCGCTCCGGGGAGCTGTTTTTT. Protein: CASSLAPRSGELFF.

V usage is TRBV6-1 and J usage is TRBJ1-4; D unresolved. The CDR3 totals 16 residues. The germline V gene has CDR1 MNHNS and CDR2 SASEGT. V lost 6 bases, J lost 0 bases, and 14 bases lay in between. Here the CDR3 reads CASSKLYYATNEKLFF. The CDR3 DNA is TGTGCCAGCAGCAAACTTTACTATGCAACTAATGAAAAACTGTTTTTT.

This clonotype was counted a few times. The rearrangement uses TRBV5-1 and TRBJ1-5; no clear D gene. The germline V and J ends were trimmed by 2 bases and 5 bases, with 8 bases remaining between them. The CDR3 has 13 residues. Germline CDR1 is SGHRS and CDR2 is YFSETQ. The CDR3 here is CASSFGVDQPQHF. Written as DNA, the CDR3 is TGCGCCAGCAGCTTCGGGGTCGATCAGCCCCAGCATTTT.

This clonotype was seen at least ten times. The J gene is TRBJ2-2, the V gene TRBV5-1, with D perhaps matching TRBD2 (6 bases). Germline V gene lookup returns CDR1 SGHRS and CDR2 YFSETQ. Deletions cut 5 bases from V and 4 bases from J, with 12 bases between. The CDR3 has 14 amino acids. In DNA, the CDR3 is TGCGCCAGCAGGGCGGGGCAGCCCACCGGGGAGCTGTTTTTT. Its protein is CASRAGQPTGELFF.

The chain links TRBV15 to TRBJ1-5; D is unresolved. There are 15 residues in the CDR3. With 5 bases removed from V and 7 bases from J, the gap between germline ends came to 18 bases. CDR1 and CDR2 from the germline V gene are LNHNV and YYDKDF (reference sequence). CDR3 residues: CATSEVGLGRQPQHF. The CDR3 region has the DNA TGTGCCACCAGCGAGGTAGGGTTGGGTAGACAGCCCCAGCATTTT.

This clonotype was seen ten or more times. This chain connects TRBV20-1 to TRBJ2-1; D might be TRBD1 (5 bases). Germline CDR1 is DFQATT and CDR2 is SNEGSKA (reference sequence). Trimming pared 7 bases from V and 10 bases from J, leaving 11 bases between. The CDR3 consists of 10 residues. This CDR3 reads CSVDSREQFF. The CDR3 DNA follows: TGCAGTGTCGACAGCCGAGAGCAGTTCTTC.

This chain links TRBV19 with TRBJ2-3, with 11 bases lining up with TRBD2. CDR3 length: 16 amino acids. V was clipped by 6 bases and J by 0 bases; unmatched bases: 5. Germline CDR1 LNHDA, CDR2 SQIVND (reference sequence). The CDR3 nucleotides are TGTGCCAGTAGGGTGGGACTAGCGGCTAGCACAGATACGCAGTATTTT. The encoded protein is CASRVGLAASTDTQYF.

This clonotype was observed many times. The rearrangement uses TRBV20-1 and TRBJ2-7; TRBD2 is a possible D gene (5 bases). The germline V gene has CDR1 DFQATT and CDR2 SNEGSKA (reference sequence). Trimming left V 2 bases short and J 0 bases short, with 8 bases between. This CDR3 is 13 amino acids long. CDR3 region: CSARSGNSYEQYF. The CDR3 nucleotides are TGCAGTGCTAGATCCGGGAACTCCTACGAGCAGTACTTC.

The chain is built from TRBV20-1 and TRBJ2-7; TRBD1 agrees at 7 bases. This CDR3 comprises 12 residues. Germline V gene sequence: CDR1 DFQATT, CDR2 SNEGSKA (reference sequence). J gave up 7 bases and V 3 bases, and 6 bases lay outside the gene matches. The CDR3 region has the DNA TGCAGTGCTAGGAAGGGGGCGAATGAGCAGTACTTC. As protein: CSARKGANEQYF.

This clonotype was counted only a few times. The rearrangement uses TRBV5-1 and TRBJ1-2; 7 bases are a match to TRBD1. V trimming: 5 bases; J trimming: 8 bases; junction bases outside the gene matches: 9. The CDR3 covers 13 residues. Germline lookup yields CDR1 SGHRS and CDR2 YFSETQ. The CDR3 is CASRQDRERGYTF. The CDR3 bases are TGCGCCAGCAGGCAAGACAGGGAACGAGGCTACACCTTC. Complete variable domain (other parts from reference TRBV5-1 and TRBJ1-2): KAGVTQTPRYLIKTRGQQVTLSCSPISGHRSVSWYQQTPGQGLQFLFEYFSETQRNKGNFPGRFSGRQFSNSRSEMNVSTLELGDSALYLCASRQDRERGYTFGSGTRLTVV.

J is TRBJ2-1 and V is TRBV5-4; 11 bases are shared with TRBD2. The CDR3 is 14 amino acids. Germline V gives CDR1 SGHNT, CDR2 YYREEE (reference sequence). The trim removed 4 bases at V and 8 bases at J, leaving 5 bases unmatched. CDR3 amino acids: CASSNHSGRDEQFF. The CDR3 region has the DNA TGTGCCAGCAGCAATCATAGCGGGAGGGATGAGCAGTTCTTC. The full variable domain, its missing parts supplied by reference TRBV5-4 and TRBJ2-1, is ETGVTQSPTHLIKTRGQQVTLRCSSQSGHNTVSWYQQALGQGPQFIFQYYREEENGRGNFPPRFSGLQFPNYSSELNVNALELDDSALYLCASSNHSGRDEQFFGPGTRLTVL.